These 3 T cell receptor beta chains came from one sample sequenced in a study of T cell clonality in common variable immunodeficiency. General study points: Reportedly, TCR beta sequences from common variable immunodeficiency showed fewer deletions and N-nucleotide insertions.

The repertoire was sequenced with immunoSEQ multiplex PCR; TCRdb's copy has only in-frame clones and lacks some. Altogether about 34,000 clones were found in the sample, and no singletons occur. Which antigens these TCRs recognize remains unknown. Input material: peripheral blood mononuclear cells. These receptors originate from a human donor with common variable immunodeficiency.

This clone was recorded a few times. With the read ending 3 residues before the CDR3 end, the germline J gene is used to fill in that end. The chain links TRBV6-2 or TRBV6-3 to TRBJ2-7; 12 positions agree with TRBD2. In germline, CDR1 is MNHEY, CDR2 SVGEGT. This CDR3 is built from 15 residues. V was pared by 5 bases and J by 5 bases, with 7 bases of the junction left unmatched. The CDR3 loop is CASSGLAGPVDEQYF. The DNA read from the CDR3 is TGTGCCAGCAGTGGACTAGCGGGACCTGTTGACGAG.

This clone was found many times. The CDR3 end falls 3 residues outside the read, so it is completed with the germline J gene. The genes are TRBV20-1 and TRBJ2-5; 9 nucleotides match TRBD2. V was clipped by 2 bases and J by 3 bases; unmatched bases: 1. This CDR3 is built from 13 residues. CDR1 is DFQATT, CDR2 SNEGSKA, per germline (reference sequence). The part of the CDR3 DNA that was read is TGCAGTGCTAGACGGACTAGCGAAGAGACC. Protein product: CSARRTSEET. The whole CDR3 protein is CSARRTSEETQYF.

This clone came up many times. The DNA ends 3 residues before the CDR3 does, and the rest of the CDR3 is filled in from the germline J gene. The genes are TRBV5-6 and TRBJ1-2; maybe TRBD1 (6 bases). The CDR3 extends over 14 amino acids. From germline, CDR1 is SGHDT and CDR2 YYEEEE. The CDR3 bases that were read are TGTGCCAGCAGCAGACCGACAGGCATGGGCGGC. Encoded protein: CASSRPTGMGG. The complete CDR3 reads CASSRPTGMGGYTF.